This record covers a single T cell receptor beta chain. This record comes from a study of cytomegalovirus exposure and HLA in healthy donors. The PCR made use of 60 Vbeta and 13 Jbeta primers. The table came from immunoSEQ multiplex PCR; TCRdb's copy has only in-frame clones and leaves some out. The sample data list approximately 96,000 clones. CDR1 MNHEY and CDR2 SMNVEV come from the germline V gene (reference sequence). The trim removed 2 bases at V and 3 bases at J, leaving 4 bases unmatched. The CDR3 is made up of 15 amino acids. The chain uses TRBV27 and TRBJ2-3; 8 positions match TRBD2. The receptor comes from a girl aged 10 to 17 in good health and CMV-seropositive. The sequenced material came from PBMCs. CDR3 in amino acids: CASSLGAGVTDTQYF. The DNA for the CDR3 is TGTGCCAGCAGTTTAGGAGCGGGGGTGACAGATACGCAGTATTTT.